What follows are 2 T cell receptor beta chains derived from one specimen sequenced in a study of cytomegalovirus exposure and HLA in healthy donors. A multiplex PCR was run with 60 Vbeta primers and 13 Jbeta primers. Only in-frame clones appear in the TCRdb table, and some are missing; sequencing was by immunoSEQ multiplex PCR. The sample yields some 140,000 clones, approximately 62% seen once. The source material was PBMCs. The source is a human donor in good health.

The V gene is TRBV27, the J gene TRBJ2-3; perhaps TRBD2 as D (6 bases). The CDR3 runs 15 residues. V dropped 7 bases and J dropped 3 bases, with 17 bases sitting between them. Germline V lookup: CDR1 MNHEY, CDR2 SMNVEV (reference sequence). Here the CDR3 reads CASNPLTGVTDTQYF. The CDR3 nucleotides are TGTGCCAGCAACCCCCTAACGGGAGTGACAGATACGCAGTATTTT.

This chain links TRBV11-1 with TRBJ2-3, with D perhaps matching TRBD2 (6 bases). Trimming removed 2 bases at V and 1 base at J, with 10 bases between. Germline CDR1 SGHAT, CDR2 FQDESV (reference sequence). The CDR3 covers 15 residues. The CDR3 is CASSLTSFGTDTQYF. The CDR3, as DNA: TGTGCCAGCAGCTTAACTAGCTTTGGCACAGATACGCAGTATTTT.